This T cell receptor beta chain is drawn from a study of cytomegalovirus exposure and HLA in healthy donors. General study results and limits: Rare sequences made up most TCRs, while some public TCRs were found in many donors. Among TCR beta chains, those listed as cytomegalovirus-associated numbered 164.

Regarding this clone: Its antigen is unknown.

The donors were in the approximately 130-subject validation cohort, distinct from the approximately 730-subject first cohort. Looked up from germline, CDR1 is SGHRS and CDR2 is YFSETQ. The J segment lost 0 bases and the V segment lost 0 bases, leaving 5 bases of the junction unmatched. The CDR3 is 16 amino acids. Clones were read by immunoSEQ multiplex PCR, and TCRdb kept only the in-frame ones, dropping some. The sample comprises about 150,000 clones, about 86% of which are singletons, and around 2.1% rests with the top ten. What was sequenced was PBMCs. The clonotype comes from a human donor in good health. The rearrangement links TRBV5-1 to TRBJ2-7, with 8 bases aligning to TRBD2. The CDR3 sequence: CASSLEGGRNSYEQYF. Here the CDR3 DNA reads TGCGCCAGCAGCTTGGAGGGCGGGAGGAACTCCTACGAGCAGTACTTC.